The 21 T cell receptor beta chains reported below all come from one sample, sequenced in a study of T cell repertoires in cytomegalovirus infection. TCRdb re-derived calls from the reads in MiXCR, one entry per CDR3 protein. Found here are around 490,000 distinct CDR3 sequences, about 25% of them singletons; the top ten hold about 12%. Sequencing was carried out using PBMCs. These receptors originate from a human donor in good health (CMV status not recorded). Some clones in this sample may be carry-over from other donors' samples.

This clonotype was picked up a small number of times. This chain uses TRBV7-2 with TRBJ2-5; 8 positions match TRBD2. In germline, CDR1 is SGHTA, CDR2 FQGNSA. Losses at the gene ends were 5 bases for V and 4 bases for J; bases not matched to a gene: 6. This CDR3 spans 14 amino acids. The CDR3 spells CASSPGRALETQYF. In nucleotides, the CDR3 is TGTGCCAGCAGCCCCGGGAGGGCCTTAGAGACCCAGTACTTC. Using reference TRBV7-2 and TRBJ2-5 for the parts outside the CDR3, the full variable domain is GAGVSQSPSNKVTEKGKDVELRCDPISGHTALYWYRQSLGQGLEFLIYFQGNSAPDKSGLPSDRFSAERTGGSVSTLTIQRTQQEDSAVYLCASSPGRALETQYFGPGTRLLVL.

The chain joins TRBV7-2 to TRBJ1-5; D not certain. This CDR3 has 15 residues. The ends were cut back, 1 base at V and 4 bases at J, with 11 bases in the middle. CDR1 is SGHTA and CDR2 is FQGNSA in the germline V gene. In DNA form, the CDR3 reads TGTGCCAGCAGCTTAGGTCAAGGACCAAATCAGCCCCAGCATTTT. Amino acid sequence: CASSLGQGPNQPQHF.

This rearrangement joins TRBV2 to TRBJ1-1; TRBD1 might be the D (6 bases). The CDR3 runs 15 residues. Germline V CDR1 and CDR2: SNHLY, FYNNEI. V dropped 2 bases and J dropped 1 base, with 11 bases sitting between them. CDR3 DNA: TGTGCCAGCAGTGAATACCCAGGGGAGAACACTGAAGCTTTCTTT. Its protein product is CASSEYPGENTEAFF.

The CDR3 spells CASSYSICLGWAYNEQFF. CDR3 DNA sequence: TGTGCCAGCAGTTACTCGATCTGCCTCGGTTGGGCTTACAATGAGCAGTTCTTC. The chain links TRBV6-8 to TRBJ2-1; D uncertain. The CDR3 is 18 amino acids. Trimming stripped 0 bases from V and 4 bases from J, with 19 bases between. CDR1 is MNHGY and CDR2 is SAAAGT in the germline V gene.

Written as DNA, the CDR3 is TGCGCCAGCAGCCAAGAGCGACTAGCGGGAGGATACAATGAGCAGTTCTTC. Translation gives CASSQERLAGGYNEQFF. V and J are TRBV4-1 and TRBJ2-1, with 13 bases matching TRBD2. V gave up 0 bases and J gave up 4 bases; unmatched junction bases: 3. CDR3 length: 17 residues. Per the germline V gene, CDR1 is MGHRA and CDR2 is YSYEKL.

There are a few counts of this clonotype. The chain joins TRBV6-2 or TRBV6-3 to TRBJ2-7; the D is unclear. Looked up from germline, CDR1 is MNHEY and CDR2 is SVGEGT. The CDR3 totals 15 residues. The germline V and J ends were trimmed by 0 bases and 0 bases, with 9 bases remaining between them. The CDR3 is CASSYSGTPSYEQYF. In DNA form, the CDR3 reads TGTGCCAGCAGTTACTCGGGTACCCCCTCCTACGAGCAGTACTTC.

This rearrangement joins TRBV7-9 to TRBJ1-1, with D uncertain. Germline V gene data show CDR1 as SEHNR and CDR2 as FQNEAQ (reference sequence). V lost 2 bases and J 1 base, leaving 8 bases between the germline ends. CDR3 length: 14 residues. The CDR3, as DNA: TGTGCCAGCAGCTTAATTGACTGGAACACTGAAGCTTTCTTT. It is translated as CASSLIDWNTEAFF.

The genes are TRBV6-6 and TRBJ2-5; tentatively, D is TRBD2 (5 bases). This CDR3 is built from 14 residues. The V end was cut by 0 bases, the J end by 5 bases, with 10 bases between. CDR1 and CDR2 (germline): MNHNY, SVGAGI (reference sequence). CDR3 loop: CASSYSLARETQYF. CDR3 DNA: TGTGCCAGCAGTTACTCGTTAGCGCGGGAGACCCAGTACTTC.

This clonotype was detected many times. The CDR3 is CASSSTGPGRFNEQFF. The CDR3, as DNA: TGTGCCAGCAGCTCTACTGGGCCAGGGAGGTTCAATGAGCAGTTCTTC. This chain uses TRBV7-9 with TRBJ2-1, with D tentatively TRBD2 (6 bases). CDR1 SEHNR and CDR2 FQNEAQ come from the germline V gene (reference sequence). The germline V and J ends were trimmed by 4 bases and 6 bases, with 19 bases remaining between them. This CDR3 comprises 16 residues.

The rearrangement links TRBV6-2 or TRBV6-3 to TRBJ1-5; D might be TRBD1 (6 bases). The CDR3 has 17 amino acids. CDR1 MNHEY and CDR2 SVGEGT come from the germline V gene. Trimming stripped 2 bases from V and 0 bases from J, with 14 bases between. CDR3 coding DNA: TGTGCCAGCAGTTACCCCGGGACATTCTCTAGCAATCAGCCCCAGCATTTT. It yields the protein CASSYPGTFSSNQPQHF.

The sample holds a few counts of this clonotype. The rearrangement links TRBV7-2 to TRBJ2-5; 8 bases line up with TRBD1. Unmatched junction bases numbered 5, after V lost 5 bases and J lost 3 bases. Germline V CDR1 and CDR2: SGHTA, FQGNSA. The CDR3 extends over 14 amino acids. The CDR3: CASSIRTGKETQYF. CDR3 nucleotides: TGTGCCAGCAGCATTAGGACAGGGAAAGAGACCCAGTACTTC.

This clonotype was recorded a few times. This chain connects TRBV4-1 to TRBJ2-3; TRBD1 matches 9 bases. The V gene end was trimmed by 4 bases and the J gene end by 2 bases; junction bases not matched to a gene: 4. The CDR3 totals 15 residues. Per germline, CDR1 MGHRA and CDR2 YSYEKL. CDR3: CASSLRDRATDTQYF. The DNA for the CDR3 is TGCGCCAGCAGCCTCCGGGACAGGGCCACAGATACGCAGTATTTT.

The chain recombines TRBV20-1 with TRBJ2-3; 11 bases match TRBD2. Per germline, CDR1 DFQATT and CDR2 SNEGSKA (reference sequence). This CDR3 contains 16 residues. V lost 6 bases, J lost 1 base, and 9 bases stayed unmatched. In nucleotides, the CDR3 is TGCAGTGCAAGCGTTAGCGGGAGGGGAGGCACAGATACGCAGTATTTT. Protein sequence: CSASVSGRGGTDTQYF.

This chain connects TRBV11-2 to TRBJ2-2, with 7 nucleotides matching TRBD2. Germline V gene data show CDR1 as SGHAT and CDR2 as FQNNGV. V lost 1 base to trimming and J lost 5 bases; unmatched junction nucleotides: 10. The CDR3 spans 17 residues. The DNA for the CDR3 is TGTGCCAGCAGCTTAGGGAGGGAGGGCTATCGTACCGGGGAGCTGTTTTTT. As protein: CASSLGREGYRTGELFF.

This clonotype came up many times. The J gene is TRBJ1-4, the V gene TRBV6-1; D remains ambiguous. Germline CDR1 is MNHNS and CDR2 is SASEGT. This CDR3 contains 14 residues. V was cut by 1 base and J by 7 bases, with 10 bases left in between. As DNA, the CDR3 is TGTGCCAGCAGTGAAGAATGGGCAGTTGAAAAACTGTTTTTT. This translates into CASSEEWAVEKLFF.

The chain employs TRBV20-1 and TRBJ2-5, with TRBD2 identical over 7 bases. Germline V gene lookup returns CDR1 DFQATT and CDR2 SNEGSKA (reference sequence). The CDR3 sequence is 17 residues long. The V segment lost 0 bases and the J segment 2 bases; nucleotides outside the gene matches: 12. The CDR3 reads CSAREAQVLADQETQYF. In DNA, the CDR3 is TGCAGTGCTAGAGAGGCCCAAGTGCTAGCGGATCAAGAGACCCAGTACTTC.

The chain carries TRBV18 and TRBJ2-5, with D hard to call. The CDR3 loop spans 14 amino acids. Germline V gives CDR1 KGHSH, CDR2 LQKENI. Trimming removed 2 bases at V and 4 bases at J, with 11 bases between. The CDR3 DNA is TGTGCCAGCTCACCATCCAGCCCCCCAGAGACCCAGTACTTC. Protein: CASSPSSPPETQYF.

The rearrangement joins TRBV11-2 to TRBJ2-7; tentatively, D is TRBD2 (5 bases). The CDR3 extends over 13 amino acids. In germline, CDR1 is SGHAT, CDR2 FQNNGV. The V gene lost 2 bases and the J gene lost 4 bases, with 9 bases spanning the gap. The CDR3 region has the DNA TGTGCCAGCAGCTTATCGGGGATTTACGAGCAGTACGTC. This translates into CASSLSGIYEQYV.

V is TRBV28 and J is TRBJ2-7; 10 bases agree with TRBD2. Unmatched junction bases numbered 7, after V lost 1 base and J lost 4 bases. The CDR3 is made up of 16 amino acids. CDR1 and CDR2 (germline): MDHEN, SYDVKM. The CDR3: CASSLLASGSLYEQYF. CDR3 nucleotides: TGTGCCAGCAGTTTATTAGCTAGCGGGAGCTTGTACGAGCAGTACTTC.

The chain is built from TRBV25-1 and TRBJ2-1; 14 nucleotides align to TRBD2. V was clipped by 4 bases and J by 4 bases; unmatched bases: 12. Germline loops: CDR1 MGHDK, CDR2 SYGVNS. The CDR3 is 19 residues long. The CDR3 DNA reads TGTGCCAGCAGTGCCACTGCGGGACTAGCGGGAGCAATGTACAATGAGCAGTTCTTC. Translating it yields CASSATAGLAGAMYNEQFF.

This clonotype has a handful of counts. This CDR3 is CARGTGTSGTCQETQYF. CDR3 sequence (DNA): TGTGCCAGGGGCACCGGGACTAGCGGGACGTGCCAAGAGACCCAGTACTTC. The J gene is TRBJ2-5, the V gene TRBV19; 13 nucleotides align to TRBD2. J gave up 1 base and V 9 bases, and 11 bases lay outside the gene matches. Per the germline V gene, CDR1 is LNHDA and CDR2 is SQIVND (reference sequence). The length of the CDR3 is 17 residues.